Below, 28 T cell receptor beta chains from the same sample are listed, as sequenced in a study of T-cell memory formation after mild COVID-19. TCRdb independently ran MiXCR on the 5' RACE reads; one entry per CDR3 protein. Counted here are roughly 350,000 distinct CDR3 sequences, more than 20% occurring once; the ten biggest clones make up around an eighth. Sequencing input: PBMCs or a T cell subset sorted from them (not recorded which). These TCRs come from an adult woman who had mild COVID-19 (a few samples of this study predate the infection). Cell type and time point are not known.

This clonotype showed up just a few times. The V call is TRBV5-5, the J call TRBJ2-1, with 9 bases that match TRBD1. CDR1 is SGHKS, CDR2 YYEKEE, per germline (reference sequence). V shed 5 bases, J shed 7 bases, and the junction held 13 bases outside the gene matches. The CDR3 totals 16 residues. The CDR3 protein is CASRRDPGQGVNEQFF. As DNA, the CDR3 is TGTGCCAGCAGGCGTGATCCGGGACAGGGTGTAAATGAGCAGTTCTTC.

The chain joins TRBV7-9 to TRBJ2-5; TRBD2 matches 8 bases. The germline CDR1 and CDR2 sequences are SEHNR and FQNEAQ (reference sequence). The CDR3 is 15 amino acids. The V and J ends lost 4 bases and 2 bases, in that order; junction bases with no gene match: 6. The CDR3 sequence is CASSSPQRGQETQYF. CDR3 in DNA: TGTGCCAGCAGCTCACCTCAGCGGGGGCAAGAGACCCAGTACTTC. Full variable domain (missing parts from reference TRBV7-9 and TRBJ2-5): DTGVSQNPRHKITKRGQNVTFRCDPISEHNRLYWYRQTLGQGPEFLTYFQNEAQLEKSRLLSDRFSAERPKGSFSTLEIQRTEQGDSAMYLCASSSPQRGQETQYFGPGTRLLVL.

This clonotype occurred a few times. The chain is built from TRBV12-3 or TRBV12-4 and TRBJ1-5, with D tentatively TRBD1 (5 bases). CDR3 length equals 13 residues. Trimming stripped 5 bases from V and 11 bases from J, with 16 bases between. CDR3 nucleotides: TGTGCCAGCAGTATAAGATGGGGCGAGACCCAGCATTTT. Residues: CASSIRWGETQHF.

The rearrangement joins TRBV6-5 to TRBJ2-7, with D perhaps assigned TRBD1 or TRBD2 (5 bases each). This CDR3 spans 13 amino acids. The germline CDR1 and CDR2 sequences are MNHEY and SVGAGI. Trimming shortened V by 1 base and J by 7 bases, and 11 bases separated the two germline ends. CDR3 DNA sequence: TGTGCCAGCAGTTACTTTCCGGGGCAGGAGCAGTACTTC. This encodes CASSYFPGQEQYF.

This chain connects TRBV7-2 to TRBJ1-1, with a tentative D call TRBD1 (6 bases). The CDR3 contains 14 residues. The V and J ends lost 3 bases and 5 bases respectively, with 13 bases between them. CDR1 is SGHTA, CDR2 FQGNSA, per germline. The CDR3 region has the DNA TGTGCCAGCAGCTTCGGACAGAGGGGAACTGAAGCTTTCTTT. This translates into CASSFGQRGTEAFF.

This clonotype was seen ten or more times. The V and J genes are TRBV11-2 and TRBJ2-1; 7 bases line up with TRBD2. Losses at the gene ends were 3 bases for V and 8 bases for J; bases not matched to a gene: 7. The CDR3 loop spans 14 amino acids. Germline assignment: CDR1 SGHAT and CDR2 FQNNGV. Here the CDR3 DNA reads TGTGCCAGCAGCTTTTTACTAGCGCAAGATGAGCAGTTCTTC. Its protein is CASSFLLAQDEQFF.

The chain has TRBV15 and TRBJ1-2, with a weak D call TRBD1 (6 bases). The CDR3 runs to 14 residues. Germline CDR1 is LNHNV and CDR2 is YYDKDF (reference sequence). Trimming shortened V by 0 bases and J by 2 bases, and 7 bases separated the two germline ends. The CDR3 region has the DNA TGTGCCACCAGCAGAGATAGGGGGAACTATGGCTACACCTTC. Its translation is CATSRDRGNYGYTF.

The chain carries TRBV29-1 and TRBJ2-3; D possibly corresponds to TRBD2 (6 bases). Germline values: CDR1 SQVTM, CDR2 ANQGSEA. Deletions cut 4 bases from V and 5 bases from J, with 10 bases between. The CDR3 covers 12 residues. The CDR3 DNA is TGCAGCGTTGGGAGGGCAGGAGATACGCAGTATTTT. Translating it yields CSVGRAGDTQYF.

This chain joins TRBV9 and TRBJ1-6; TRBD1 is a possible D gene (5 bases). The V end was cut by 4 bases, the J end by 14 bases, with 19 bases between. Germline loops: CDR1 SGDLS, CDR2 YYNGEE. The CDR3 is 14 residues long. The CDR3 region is CASSPGTEILSLHF. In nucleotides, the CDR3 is TGTGCCAGCAGCCCTGGGACGGAAATTTTGTCCCTCCACTTT.

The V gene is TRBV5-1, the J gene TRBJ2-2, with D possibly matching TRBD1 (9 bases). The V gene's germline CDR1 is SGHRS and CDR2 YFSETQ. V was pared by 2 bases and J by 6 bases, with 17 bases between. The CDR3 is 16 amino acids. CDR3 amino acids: CASSFRGGQGPGELFF. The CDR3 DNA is TGCGCCAGCAGCTTCCGGGGGGGACAGGGCCCCGGGGAGCTGTTTTTT.

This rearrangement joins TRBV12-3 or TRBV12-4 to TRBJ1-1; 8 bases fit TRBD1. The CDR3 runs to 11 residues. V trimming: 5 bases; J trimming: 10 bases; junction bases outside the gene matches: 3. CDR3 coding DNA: TGTGCCAGCAGTCCCCAGGGGGCAGCTTTCTTT. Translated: CASSPQGAAFF.

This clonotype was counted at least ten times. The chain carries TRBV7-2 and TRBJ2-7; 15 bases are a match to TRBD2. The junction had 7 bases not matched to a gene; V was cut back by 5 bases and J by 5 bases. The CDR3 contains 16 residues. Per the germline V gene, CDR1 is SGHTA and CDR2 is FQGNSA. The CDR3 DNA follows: TGTGCCAGCAGCGAGGGGGGACTAGCGGGAGGTAACGAGCAGTACTTC. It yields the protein CASSEGGLAGGNEQYF.

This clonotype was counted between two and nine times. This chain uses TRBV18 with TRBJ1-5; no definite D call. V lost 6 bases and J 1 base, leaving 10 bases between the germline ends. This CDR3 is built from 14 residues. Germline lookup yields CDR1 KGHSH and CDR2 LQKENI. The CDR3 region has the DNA TGTGCCAGCTCGCCCGCGAACAGCAATCAGCCCCAGCATTTT. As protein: CASSPANSNQPQHF.

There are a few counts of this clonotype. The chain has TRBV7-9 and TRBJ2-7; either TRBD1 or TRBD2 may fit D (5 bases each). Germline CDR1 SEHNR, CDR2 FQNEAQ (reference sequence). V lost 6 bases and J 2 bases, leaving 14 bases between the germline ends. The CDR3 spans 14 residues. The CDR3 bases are TGTGCCAGCAGGTTGGGGACGGACACCTACGAGCAGTACTTC. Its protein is CASRLGTDTYEQYF.

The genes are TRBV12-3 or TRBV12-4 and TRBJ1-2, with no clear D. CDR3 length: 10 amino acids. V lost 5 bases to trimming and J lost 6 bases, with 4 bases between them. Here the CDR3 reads CASSRNGYTF. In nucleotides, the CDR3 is TGTGCCAGCAGTCGGAATGGCTACACCTTC.

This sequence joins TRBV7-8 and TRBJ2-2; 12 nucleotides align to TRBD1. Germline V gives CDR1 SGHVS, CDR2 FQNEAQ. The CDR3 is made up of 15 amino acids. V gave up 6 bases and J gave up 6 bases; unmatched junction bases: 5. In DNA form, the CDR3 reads TGTGCCAGCAGAGGGGACAGGGGGCTATCCGGGGAGCTGTTTTTT. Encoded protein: CASRGDRGLSGELFF.

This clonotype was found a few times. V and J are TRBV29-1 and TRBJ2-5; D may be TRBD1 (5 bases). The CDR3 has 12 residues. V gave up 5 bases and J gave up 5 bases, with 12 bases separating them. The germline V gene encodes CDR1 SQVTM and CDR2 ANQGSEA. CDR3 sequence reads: CSVSKGRETQYF. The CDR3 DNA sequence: TGCAGCGTTTCAAAGGGGCGGGAGACCCAGTACTTC.

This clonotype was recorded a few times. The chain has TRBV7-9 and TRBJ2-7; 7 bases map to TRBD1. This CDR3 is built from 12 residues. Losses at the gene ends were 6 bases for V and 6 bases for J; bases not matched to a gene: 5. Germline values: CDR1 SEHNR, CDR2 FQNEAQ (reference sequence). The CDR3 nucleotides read TGTGCCAGCAGACGAACAGGGGTCGAGCAGTACTTC. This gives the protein CASRRTGVEQYF.

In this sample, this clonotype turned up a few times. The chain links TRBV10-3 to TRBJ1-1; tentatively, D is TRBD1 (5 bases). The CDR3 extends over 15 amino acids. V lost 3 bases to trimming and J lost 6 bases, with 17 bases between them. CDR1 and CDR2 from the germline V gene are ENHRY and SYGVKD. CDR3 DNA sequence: TGTGCCATCAGTGATAGGGGCGTGGGTCCACCTGAAGCTTTCTTT. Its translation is CAISDRGVGPPEAFF.

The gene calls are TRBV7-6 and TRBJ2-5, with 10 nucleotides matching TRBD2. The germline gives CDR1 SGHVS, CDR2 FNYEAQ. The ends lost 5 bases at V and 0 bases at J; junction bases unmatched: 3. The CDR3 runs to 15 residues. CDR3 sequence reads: CASSPGLADQETQYF. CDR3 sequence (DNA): TGTGCCAGCAGCCCTGGACTAGCGGACCAAGAGACCCAGTACTTC.

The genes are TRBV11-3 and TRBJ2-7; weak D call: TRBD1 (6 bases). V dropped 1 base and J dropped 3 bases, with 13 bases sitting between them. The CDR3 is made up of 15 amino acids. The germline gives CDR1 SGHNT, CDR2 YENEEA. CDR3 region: CASSLGLTGNYEQYF. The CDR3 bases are TGTGCCAGCAGCTTAGGGTTGACAGGTAACTACGAGCAGTACTTC.

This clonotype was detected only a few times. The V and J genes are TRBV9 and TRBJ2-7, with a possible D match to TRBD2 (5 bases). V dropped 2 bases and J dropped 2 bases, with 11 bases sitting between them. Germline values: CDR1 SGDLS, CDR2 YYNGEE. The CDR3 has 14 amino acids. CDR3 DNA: TGTGCCAGCAGCGTTAGTAGCGACCCCTACGAGCAGTACTTC. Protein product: CASSVSSDPYEQYF.

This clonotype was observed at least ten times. CDR3 amino acids: CASSPSGNLRDEQFF. Written as DNA, the CDR3 is TGTGCCAGCAGTCCTAGCGGGAACCTCCGGGATGAGCAGTTCTTC. The chain employs TRBV12-3 or TRBV12-4 and TRBJ2-1, with 9 bases matching TRBD2. This CDR3 is 15 amino acids long. J was trimmed by 8 bases and V by 5 bases; bases with no gene match: 10.

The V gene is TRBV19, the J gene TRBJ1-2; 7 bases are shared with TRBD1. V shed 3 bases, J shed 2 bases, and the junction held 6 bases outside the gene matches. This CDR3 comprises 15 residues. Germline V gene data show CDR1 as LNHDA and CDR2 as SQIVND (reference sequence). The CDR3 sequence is CASSIRRGTNYGYTF. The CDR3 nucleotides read TGTGCCAGTAGTATTCGCAGGGGGACCAACTATGGCTACACCTTC.

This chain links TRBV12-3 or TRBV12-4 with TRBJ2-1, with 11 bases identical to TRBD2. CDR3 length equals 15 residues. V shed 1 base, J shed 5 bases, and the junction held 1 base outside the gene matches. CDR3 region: CASSLVAGGNNEQFF. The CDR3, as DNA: TGTGCCAGCAGTTTAGTAGCGGGAGGGAACAATGAGCAGTTCTTC.

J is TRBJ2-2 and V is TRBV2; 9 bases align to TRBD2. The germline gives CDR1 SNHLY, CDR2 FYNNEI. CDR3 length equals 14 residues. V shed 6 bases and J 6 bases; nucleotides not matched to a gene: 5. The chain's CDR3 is CASRAGGSPGELFF. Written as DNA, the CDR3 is TGTGCCAGCAGAGCGGGAGGTTCGCCCGGGGAGCTGTTTTTT.

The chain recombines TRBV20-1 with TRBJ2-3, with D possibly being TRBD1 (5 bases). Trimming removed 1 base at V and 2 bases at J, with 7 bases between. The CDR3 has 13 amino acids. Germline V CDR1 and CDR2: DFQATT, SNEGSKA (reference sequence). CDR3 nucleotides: TGCAGTGCTAGAGCGACAGCCACAGATACGCAGTATTTT. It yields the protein CSARATATDTQYF.

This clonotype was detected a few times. In DNA, the CDR3 is TGTGCCACCAGTGGCTGGGCAGCGGGAGGCCAAGAGACCCAGTACTTC. This sequence encodes CATSGWAAGGQETQYF. The rearrangement joins TRBV24-1 to TRBJ2-5; 9 nucleotides line up with TRBD2. The CDR3 is 16 amino acids. Germline-derived CDR1 and CDR2 are KGHDR and SFDVKD. V lost 5 bases and J lost 1; bases outside the gene matches: 7.